Shown below are 6 T cell receptor beta chains from a single sample sequenced in a study of T cell responses to AZD1222 COVID-19 vaccine. TCRdb keeps only in-frame clones here, not all; method: immunoSEQ multiplex PCR. The repertoire has 250,000 to 300,000 clones, 90% to 95% of them found once; the top ten carry around 0.5%. This material consisted of peripheral blood, taken 28 days after the second AZD1222 dose. These receptors were collected from an adult who received the AZD1222 COVID-19 vaccine.

This chain's CDR3 is CASTGENTEAFF. CDR3 sequence (DNA): TGTGCCAGCACCGGGGAGAACACTGAAGCTTTCTTT. The rearrangement links TRBV2 to TRBJ1-1; D gene ambiguous. The CDR3 loop spans 12 amino acids. Germline assignment: CDR1 SNHLY and CDR2 FYNNEI. V gave up 7 bases and J gave up 1 base, with 7 bases separating them.

V usage is TRBV19 and J usage is TRBJ1-1, with D perhaps TRBD1 (5 bases). Trimming removed 3 bases at V and 6 bases at J, with 8 bases between. The CDR3 consists of 12 residues. CDR1 is LNHDA, CDR2 SQIVND, per germline (reference sequence). The CDR3 region has the DNA TGTGCCAGTAGTATGGGGGATGCTGAAGCTTTCTTT. The encoded protein is CASSMGDAEAFF. Full variable domain (rest looked up from reference TRBV19 and TRBJ1-1): DGGITQSPKYLFRKEGQNVTLSCEQNLNHDAMYWYRQDPGQGLRLIYYSQIVNDFQKGDIAEGYSVSREKKESFPLTVTSAQKNPTAFYLCASSMGDAEAFFGQGTRLTVV.

The J gene is TRBJ2-7, the V gene TRBV7-2, with a weak D call TRBD2 (6 bases). The CDR3 is 14 amino acids. CDR1 is SGHTA and CDR2 is FQGNSA in the germline V gene. The V end lost 2 bases, the J end lost 6 bases, and 14 bases lay between the germline ends. The CDR3 region is CASSLTGLQSEQYF. CDR3 nucleotides: TGTGCCAGCAGCTTAACGGGACTCCAGTCCGAGCAGTACTTC.

The V call is TRBV5-4, the J call TRBJ2-7, with TRBD1 matching over 9 bases. Per germline, CDR1 SGHNT and CDR2 YYREEE (reference sequence). The length of the CDR3 is 15 residues. V was pared by 4 bases and J by 6 bases, with 11 bases of the junction left unmatched. CDR3 DNA sequence: TGTGCCAGCAGCCCCCGGCGGGGACAGGGAATCGAGCAGTACTTC. This translates into CASSPRRGQGIEQYF.

The CDR3 region is CASSAGASFSNQPQHF. The CDR3 DNA follows: TGTGCCAGCAGCGCCGGGGCGAGTTTTAGCAATCAGCCCCAGCATTTT. V gene TRBV7-8 combines with J gene TRBJ1-5; TRBD1 might be the D (5 bases). Per the germline V gene, CDR1 is SGHVS and CDR2 is FQNEAQ. The CDR3 totals 16 residues. V lost 5 bases and J lost 0, with 14 bases in between.

The CDR3 bases are TGCGCCAGCAGCCAAGATCGCGTGGGCTACACCTTC. This encodes CASSQDRVGYTF. The chain carries TRBV4-3 and TRBJ1-2; D uncertain. V was trimmed by 0 bases and J by 8 bases, leaving 7 bases between them. The CDR3 contains 12 residues. In germline, CDR1 is LGHNA, CDR2 YSLEER.